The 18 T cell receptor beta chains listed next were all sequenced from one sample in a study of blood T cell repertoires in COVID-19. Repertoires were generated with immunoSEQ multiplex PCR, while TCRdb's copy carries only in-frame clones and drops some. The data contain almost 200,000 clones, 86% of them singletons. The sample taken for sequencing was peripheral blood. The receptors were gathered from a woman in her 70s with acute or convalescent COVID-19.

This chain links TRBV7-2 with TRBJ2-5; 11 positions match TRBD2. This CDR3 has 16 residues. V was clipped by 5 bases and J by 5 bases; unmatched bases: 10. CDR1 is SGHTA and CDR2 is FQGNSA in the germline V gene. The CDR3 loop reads CASSLRGLAGAETQYF. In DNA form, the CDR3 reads TGTGCCAGCAGCCTCCGAGGACTAGCGGGTGCGGAGACCCAGTACTTC. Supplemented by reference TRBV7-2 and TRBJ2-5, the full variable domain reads GAGVSQSPSNKVTEKGKDVELRCDPISGHTALYWYRQSLGQGLEFLIYFQGNSAPDKSGLPSDRFSAERTGGSVSTLTIQRTQQEDSAVYLCASSLRGLAGAETQYFGPGTRLLVL.

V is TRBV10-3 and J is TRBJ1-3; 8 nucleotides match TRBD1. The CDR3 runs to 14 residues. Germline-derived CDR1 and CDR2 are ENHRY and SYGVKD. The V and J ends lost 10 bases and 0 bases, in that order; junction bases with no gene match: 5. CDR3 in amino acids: CATAQGASGNTIYF. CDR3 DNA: TGTGCCACCGCCCAGGGGGCCTCTGGAAACACCATATATTTT.

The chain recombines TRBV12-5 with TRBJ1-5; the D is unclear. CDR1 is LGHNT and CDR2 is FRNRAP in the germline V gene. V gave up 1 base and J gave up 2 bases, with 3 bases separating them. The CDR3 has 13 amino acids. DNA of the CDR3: TGTGCTAGTGGTTTGGCGGGCAATCAGCCCCAGCATTTT. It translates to CASGLAGNQPQHF. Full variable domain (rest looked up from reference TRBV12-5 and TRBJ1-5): DARVTQTPRHKVTEMGQEVTMRCQPILGHNTVFWYRQTMMQGLELLAYFRNRAPLDDSGMPKDRFSAEMPDATLATLKIQPSEPRDSAVYFCASGLAGNQPQHFGDGTRLSIL.

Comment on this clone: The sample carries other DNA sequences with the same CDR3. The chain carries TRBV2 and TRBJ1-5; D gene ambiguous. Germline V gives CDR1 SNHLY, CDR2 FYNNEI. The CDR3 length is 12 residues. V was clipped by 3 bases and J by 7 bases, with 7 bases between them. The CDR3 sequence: CASSDGRQPQHF. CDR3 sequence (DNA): TGTGCCAGCAGTGATGGGAGGCAGCCCCAGCATTTT.

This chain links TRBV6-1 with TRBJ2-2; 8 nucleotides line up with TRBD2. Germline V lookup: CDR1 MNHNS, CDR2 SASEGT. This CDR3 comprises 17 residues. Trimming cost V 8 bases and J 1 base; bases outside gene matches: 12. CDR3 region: CASRGAWTSKNTGELFF. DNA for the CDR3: TGTGCCAGCCGTGGGGCCTGGACTAGCAAGAACACCGGGGAGCTGTTTTTT.

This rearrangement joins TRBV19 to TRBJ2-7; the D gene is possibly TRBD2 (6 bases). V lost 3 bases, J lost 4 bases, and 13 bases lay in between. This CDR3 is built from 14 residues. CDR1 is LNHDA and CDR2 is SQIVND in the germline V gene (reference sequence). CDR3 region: CASSMAGYLYEQYF. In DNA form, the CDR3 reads TGTGCCAGTAGTATGGCGGGGTATTTGTACGAGCAGTACTTC.

CDR3 bases: TGTGCCAGCAGTCCGGACCAGGCGGGAGGCACCTTC. It is translated as CASSPDQAGGTF. V gene TRBV6-5 combines with J gene TRBJ1-2, with D uncertain. This CDR3 has 12 residues. V lost 5 bases and J lost 13, with 17 bases in between. Germline assignment: CDR1 MNHEY and CDR2 SVGAGI.

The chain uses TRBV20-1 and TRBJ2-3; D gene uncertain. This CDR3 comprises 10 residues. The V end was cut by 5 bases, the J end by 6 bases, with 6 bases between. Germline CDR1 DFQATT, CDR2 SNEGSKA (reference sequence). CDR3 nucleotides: TGCAGTGCTGGCTGGGATACGCAGTATTTT. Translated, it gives CSAGWDTQYF.

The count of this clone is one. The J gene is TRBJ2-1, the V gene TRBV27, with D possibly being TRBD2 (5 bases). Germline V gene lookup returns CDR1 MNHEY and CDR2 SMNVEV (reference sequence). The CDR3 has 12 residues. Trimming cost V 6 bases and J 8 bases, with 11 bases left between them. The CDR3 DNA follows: TGTGCCAGCAGGACTAACCGGCATGAGCAGTTCTTC. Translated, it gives CASRTNRHEQFF.

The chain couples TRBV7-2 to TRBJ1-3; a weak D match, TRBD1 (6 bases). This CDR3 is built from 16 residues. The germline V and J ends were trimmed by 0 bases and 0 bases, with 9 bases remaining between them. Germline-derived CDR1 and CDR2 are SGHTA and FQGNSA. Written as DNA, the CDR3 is TGTGCCAGCAGCTTAGCTGGGACAATCTCTGGAAACACCATATATTTT. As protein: CASSLAGTISGNTIYF.

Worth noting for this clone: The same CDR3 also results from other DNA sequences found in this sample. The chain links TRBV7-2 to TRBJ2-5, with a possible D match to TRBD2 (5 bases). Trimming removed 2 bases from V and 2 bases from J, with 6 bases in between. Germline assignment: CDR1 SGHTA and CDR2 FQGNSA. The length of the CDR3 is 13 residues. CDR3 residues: CASSLRLQETQYF. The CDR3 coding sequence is TGTGCCAGCAGCTTACGACTACAAGAGACCCAGTACTTC.

The CDR3 protein is CASSSNSFPYEQYF. CDR3 coding DNA: TGCGCCAGCAGCTCCAACAGCTTTCCCTACGAGCAGTACTTC. The chain recombines TRBV5-1 with TRBJ2-7; D unclear. Per the germline V gene, CDR1 is SGHRS and CDR2 is YFSETQ. V lost 3 bases, J lost 2 bases, and 12 bases lay in between. The CDR3 has 14 amino acids.

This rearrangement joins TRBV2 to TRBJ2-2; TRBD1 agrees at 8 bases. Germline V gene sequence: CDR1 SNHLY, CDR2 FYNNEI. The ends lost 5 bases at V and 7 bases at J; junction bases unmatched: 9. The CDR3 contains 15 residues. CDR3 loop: CASSRLQGDFGELFF. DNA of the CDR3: TGTGCCAGCAGTAGGCTACAGGGGGACTTCGGGGAGCTGTTTTTT.

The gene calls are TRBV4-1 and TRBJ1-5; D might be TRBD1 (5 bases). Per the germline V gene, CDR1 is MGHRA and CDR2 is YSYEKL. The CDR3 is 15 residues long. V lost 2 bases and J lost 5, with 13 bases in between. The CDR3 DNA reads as TGCGCCAGCAGCCAATTAGGACAAGGGGATCAGCCCCAGCATTTT. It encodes CASSQLGQGDQPQHF.

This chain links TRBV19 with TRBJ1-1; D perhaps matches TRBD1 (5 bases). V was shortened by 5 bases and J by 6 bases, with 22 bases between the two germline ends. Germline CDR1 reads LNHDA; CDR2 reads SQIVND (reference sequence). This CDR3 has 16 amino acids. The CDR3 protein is CASSGDSTGWNPEAFF. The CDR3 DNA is TGTGCCAGTAGTGGGGACTCCACCGGGTGGAATCCTGAAGCTTTCTTT.

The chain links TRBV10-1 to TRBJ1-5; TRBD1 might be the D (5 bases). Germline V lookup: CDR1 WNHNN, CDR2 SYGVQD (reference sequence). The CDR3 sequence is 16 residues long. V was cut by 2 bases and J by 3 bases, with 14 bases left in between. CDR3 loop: CASSERRDSHNQPQHF. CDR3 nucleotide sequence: TGCGCCAGCAGTGAGCGACGGGACTCCCACAATCAGCCCCAGCATTTT.

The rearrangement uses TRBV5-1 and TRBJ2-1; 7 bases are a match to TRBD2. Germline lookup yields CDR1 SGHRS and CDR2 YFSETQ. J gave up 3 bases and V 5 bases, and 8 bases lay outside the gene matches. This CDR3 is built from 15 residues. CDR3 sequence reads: CASRGGSSVYNEQFF. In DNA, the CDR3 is TGCGCCAGCAGGGGGGGGAGTTCTGTCTACAATGAGCAGTTCTTC.

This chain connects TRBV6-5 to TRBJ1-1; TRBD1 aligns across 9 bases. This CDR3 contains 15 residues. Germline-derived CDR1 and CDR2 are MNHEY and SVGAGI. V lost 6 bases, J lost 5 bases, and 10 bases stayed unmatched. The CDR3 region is CASRPRGQGSTEAFF. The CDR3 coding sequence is TGTGCCAGCAGGCCCAGGGGACAGGGTTCGACTGAAGCTTTCTTT.